Presented here are 14 T cell receptor beta chains from one specimen sequenced in a study of Ad26.COV2.S vaccination and SARS-CoV-2 variants. Treatment noted: some 20 received Ad26.COV2.S at low or high dose, single or two shots; about 5 received placebo; per-sample allocation not given. Following the first vaccine or placebo injection, samples were taken on day 63. The table came from immunoSEQ multiplex PCR; TCRdb's copy has only in-frame clones and leaves some out. This table holds about 350,000 clones, approximately 86% found once. The sequenced sample was peripheral blood, obtained in a trial of Ad26.COV2.S vaccine versus placebo. These receptors came from a person between 18 and 59 years old who received the Ad26.COV2.S COVID-19 vaccine or a placebo.

The chain uses TRBV30 and TRBJ1-5; TRBD1 agrees at 11 bases. This CDR3 spans 16 amino acids. CDR1 is GTSNPN, CDR2 SVGIG, per germline (reference sequence). Trimming cost V 1 base and J 4 bases; bases outside gene matches: 6. The CDR3 region is CAWSDGTGGQNQPQHF. For the CDR3, the DNA is TGTGCCTGGAGTGACGGGACAGGGGGTCAAAATCAGCCCCAGCATTTT.

The genes are TRBV4-2 and TRBJ1-2, with D hard to call. This CDR3 contains 14 residues. V lost 4 bases and J 2 bases, leaving 11 bases between the germline ends. CDR1 and CDR2 from the germline V gene are LGHNA and YNFKEQ. CDR3 in amino acids: CASSPPGINYGYTF. The CDR3 DNA sequence: TGTGCCAGCAGCCCACCGGGGATAAACTATGGCTACACCTTC.

This chain connects TRBV9 to TRBJ2-1, with 9 bases that match TRBD2. The J segment lost 5 bases and the V segment lost 3 bases, leaving 6 bases of the junction unmatched. The CDR3 sequence is 15 residues long. Germline lookup yields CDR1 SGDLS and CDR2 YYNGEE. The CDR3 nucleotides read TGTGCCAGCAGCGATGGACTAGCGCTCGACAATGAGCAGTTCTTC. Its translation: CASSDGLALDNEQFF.

The chain joins TRBV30 to TRBJ2-3, with TRBD2 as a possible D gene (5 bases). This CDR3 region has 15 residues. Trimming shortened V by 0 bases and J by 2 bases, and 12 bases separated the two germline ends. Germline CDR1 and CDR2: GTSNPN and SVGIG (reference sequence). CDR3 DNA sequence: TGTGCCTGGAGTGTACGGAGCGGATTCACAGATACGCAGTATTTT. Its protein is CAWSVRSGFTDTQYF.

V gene TRBV20-1 combines with J gene TRBJ2-1; tentatively, D is TRBD1 or TRBD2 (5 bases each). The V and J ends lost 3 bases and 4 bases respectively, with 16 bases between them. Per germline, CDR1 DFQATT and CDR2 SNEGSKA (reference sequence). The CDR3 runs to 15 residues. CDR3 protein: CSASIPGRTYNEQFF. The CDR3 nucleotides are TGCAGTGCTAGTATTCCGGGACGGACTTACAATGAGCAGTTCTTC.

The chain employs TRBV5-1 and TRBJ2-7; 7 bases map to TRBD1. From germline, CDR1 is SGHRS and CDR2 YFSETQ. The J segment lost 5 bases and the V segment lost 1 base, leaving 3 bases of the junction unmatched. The CDR3 contains 13 residues. Here the CDR3 reads CASSLHQGDEQYF. In nucleotides, the CDR3 is TGCGCCAGCAGCTTGCATCAGGGGGACGAGCAGTACTTC.

This sequence joins TRBV6-5 and TRBJ1-2, with unresolved D. Germline-derived CDR1 and CDR2 are MNHEY and SVGAGI. Deletions cut 6 bases from V and 4 bases from J, with 12 bases between. This CDR3 has 13 residues. CDR3 sequence reads: CASRSAGLYGYTF. CDR3 sequence (DNA): TGTGCCAGCAGGTCGGCAGGACTCTATGGCTACACCTTC.

The chain combines TRBV2 with TRBJ2-7; 10 bases are shared with TRBD2. The CDR3 extends over 14 amino acids. Germline V lookup: CDR1 SNHLY, CDR2 FYNNEI. J lost 3 bases, V lost 7 bases, and 6 bases had no gene match. In DNA form, the CDR3 reads TGTGCCAGCATGGAGGCTAGCGGGAGCTACGAGCAGTACTTC. The encoded protein is CASMEASGSYEQYF. The full variable domain, completed using reference TRBV2 and TRBJ2-7, is EPEVTQTPSHQVTQMGQEVILRCVPISNHLYFYWYRQILGQKVEFLVSFYNNEISEKSEIFDDQFSVERPDGSNFTLKIRSTKLEDSAMYFCASMEASGSYEQYFGPGTRLTVT.

The J gene is TRBJ2-6, the V gene TRBV19; no definite D call. CDR1 LNHDA and CDR2 SQIVND come from the germline V gene (reference sequence). The germline V and J ends were trimmed by 0 bases and 0 bases, with 6 bases remaining between them. The CDR3 extends over 16 amino acids. The CDR3 reads CASSIEPNSGANVLTF. CDR3 nucleotides: TGTGCCAGTAGTATAGAACCTAACTCTGGGGCCAACGTCCTGACTTTC. Based on the CDR3 plus reference TRBV19 and TRBJ2-6, the full variable domain is DGGITQSPKYLFRKEGQNVTLSCEQNLNHDAMYWYRQDPGQGLRLIYYSQIVNDFQKGDIAEGYSVSREKKESFPLTVTSAQKNPTAFYLCASSIEPNSGANVLTFGAGSRLTVL.

The V and J genes are TRBV7-8 and TRBJ2-7; the D gene is possibly TRBD2 (6 bases). This CDR3 is built from 14 residues. CDR1 is SGHVS and CDR2 is FQNEAQ in the germline V gene. V shed 4 bases and J shed 6 bases, with 16 bases lying between them. The CDR3 here is CASSSTRLETEQYF. CDR3 DNA sequence: TGTGCCAGCAGCTCGACCCGACTAGAAACCGAGCAGTACTTC.

This chain links TRBV28 with TRBJ1-1; 7 positions match TRBD1. Germline CDR1 reads MDHEN; CDR2 reads SYDVKM. CDR3 length: 11 amino acids. Trimming removed 7 bases from V and 6 bases from J; junction bases left unmatched: 2. CDR3 residues: CASKGASEAFF. As DNA, the CDR3 is TGTGCCAGCAAGGGGGCCTCTGAAGCTTTCTTT.

This clone appeared a few times. The V call is TRBV4-1, the J call TRBJ1-5; TRBD1 might be the D (5 bases). V was pared by 1 base and J by 3 bases, with 7 bases between. CDR3 length equals 14 residues. In germline, CDR1 is MGHRA, CDR2 YSYEKL. CDR3 sequence reads: CASSQAGTNQPQHF. The CDR3 region has the DNA TGCGCCAGCAGCCAAGCAGGGACCAATCAGCCCCAGCATTTT.

The V and J genes are TRBV19 and TRBJ2-5, with D maybe TRBD2 (6 bases). The CDR3 has 13 amino acids. Germline lookup yields CDR1 LNHDA and CDR2 SQIVND (reference sequence). V lost 6 bases to trimming and J lost 1 base, with 9 bases between them. CDR3 nucleotides: TGTGCCAGTAGGGCGGGACGCCAAGAGACCCAGTACTTC. Residues: CASRAGRQETQYF.

The chain uses TRBV5-1 and TRBJ1-5; D call uncertain. CDR3 length equals 13 residues. V gave up 2 bases and J gave up 7 bases, with 10 bases separating them. Germline values: CDR1 SGHRS, CDR2 YFSETQ. This CDR3 reads CASSFTEGQPQHF. In DNA, the CDR3 is TGCGCCAGCAGCTTTACTGAGGGACAGCCCCAGCATTTT.